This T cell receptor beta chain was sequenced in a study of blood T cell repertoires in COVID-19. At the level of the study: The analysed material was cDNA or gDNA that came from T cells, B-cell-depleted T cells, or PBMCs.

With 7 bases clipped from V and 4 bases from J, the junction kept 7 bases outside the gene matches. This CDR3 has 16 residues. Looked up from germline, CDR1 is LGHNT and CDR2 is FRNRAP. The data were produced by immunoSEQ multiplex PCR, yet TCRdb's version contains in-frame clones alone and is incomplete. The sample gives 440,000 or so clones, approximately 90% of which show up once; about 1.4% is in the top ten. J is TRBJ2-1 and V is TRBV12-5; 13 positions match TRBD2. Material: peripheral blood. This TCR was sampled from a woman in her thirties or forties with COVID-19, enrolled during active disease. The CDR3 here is CASAERLAGGYNEQFF. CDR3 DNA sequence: TGTGCTAGTGCCGAGAGACTAGCGGGAGGTTACAATGAGCAGTTCTTC.